This TCR beta chain was sequenced during a study of blood T cells in healthy people across ages. Through a sample-barcoded 5' primer and a J-beta primer mix, a second PCR was run for roughly 7 to 12 cycles. From the 5' RACE reads, TCRdb called clonotypes with MiXCR, one entry per CDR3 protein. This repertoire shows approximately 800,000 distinct CDR3 sequences, about 25% found once; its top ten account for 3.7%. The V and J ends lost 5 bases and 5 bases, in that order; junction bases with no gene match: 8. The germline V gene has CDR1 SEHNR and CDR2 FQNEAQ (reference sequence). This CDR3 contains 14 residues. A further study also used this sample, focusing on T cells of mothers and their children. That work adds: Over 8 million reads per mother and some 3 million per child were obtained. Biologically related mothers and children overlapped slightly more than unrelated pairs, a non-significant difference. Detection of persistent microchimeric T cell clones did not occur.

This sequence joins TRBV7-9 and TRBJ1-2, with 7 nucleotides matching TRBD1. The source of this sequence is a boy aged 10-17 years in good health. The sample was blood. DNA for the CDR3: TGTGCCAGCAGCCCAAGGGGGCCACGGTATGGCTACACCTTC. It specifies CASSPRGPRYGYTF.